These 25 T cell receptor beta chains were all obtained from the same sample, sequenced in a study of blood T cell repertoires in COVID-19. Sequenced by immunoSEQ multiplex PCR; TCRdb stores in-frame clones only, minus some. The sample yields 350,000 to 400,000 clones, over 85% seen once. The sequencing input was PBMCs or T cells enriched from blood (not recorded which). Receptors were obtained from a woman in her 30s who had recovered from COVID-19.

The gene calls are TRBV6-5 and TRBJ1-4, with D tentatively TRBD1 (5 bases). Germline CDR1 is MNHEY and CDR2 is SVGAGI. Trimming left V 4 bases short and J 5 bases short, with 14 bases between. CDR3 size: 15 residues. CDR3 in DNA: TGTGCCAGCAGTTTTCGGGACGGGAGGAATGAAAAACTGTTTTTT. Protein sequence: CASSFRDGRNEKLFF.

V and J are TRBV28 and TRBJ2-3, with 7 positions matching TRBD2. J was trimmed by 8 bases and V by 2 bases; bases with no gene match: 7. CDR3 size: 14 residues. From germline, CDR1 is MDHEN and CDR2 SYDVKM. The CDR3 DNA follows: TGTGCCAGCAGTTTAAGGGGTCTAGCGGCTACGCAGTATTTT. It is translated as CASSLRGLAATQYF.

The chain couples TRBV10-1 to TRBJ2-2, with D possibly TRBD2 on 6 matching bases. Germline values: CDR1 WNHNN, CDR2 SYGVQD (reference sequence). The length of the CDR3 is 13 residues. Trimming removed 8 bases from V and 7 bases from J, with 14 bases in between. The CDR3 DNA sequence: TGCGCCAGCGGTGCGGGATTCAGCGGGGAGCTGTTTTTT. This codes for CASGAGFSGELFF.

This chain connects TRBV2 to TRBJ1-5; D might be TRBD1 (5 bases). The V end was cut by 4 bases, the J end by 3 bases, with 10 bases between. Germline-derived CDR1 and CDR2 are SNHLY and FYNNEI. The CDR3 has 14 residues. CDR3 in amino acids: CASSVGGYNQPQHF. The CDR3 bases are TGTGCCAGCAGTGTCGGGGGGTACAATCAGCCCCAGCATTTT.

The J gene is TRBJ1-2, the V gene TRBV9; D not resolved. The CDR3 runs 15 residues. Germline V CDR1 and CDR2: SGDLS, YYNGEE. V dropped 2 bases and J dropped 4 bases, with 15 bases sitting between them. CDR3 nucleotide sequence: TGTGCCAGCAGCGTCTATAGCTCCCCGTTCTATGGCTACACCTTC. This codes for CASSVYSSPFYGYTF. The whole variable domain, remainder taken from reference TRBV9 and TRBJ1-2, is DSGVTQTPKHLITATGQRVTLRCSPRSGDLSVYWYQQSLDQGLQFLIQYYNGEERAKGNILERFSAQQFPDLHSELNLSSLELGDSALYFCASSVYSSPFYGYTFGSGTRLTVV.

The CDR3 sequence is CASSTTGSGGNTIYF. CDR3 coding DNA: TGTGCCAGCAGTACTACAGGGTCAGGAGGAAACACCATATATTTT. The V call is TRBV2, the J call TRBJ1-3; the D gene is possibly TRBD1 (6 bases). The CDR3 is 15 amino acids. Germline-derived CDR1 and CDR2 are SNHLY and FYNNEI. V lost 5 bases, J lost 4 bases, and 15 bases lay in between.

The chain combines TRBV7-9 with TRBJ1-1; possibly TRBD1 for D (6 bases). Trimming stripped 4 bases from V and 3 bases from J, with 18 bases between. Germline-derived CDR1 and CDR2 are SEHNR and FQNEAQ (reference sequence). This CDR3 contains 16 residues. The CDR3 sequence is CASSSRGGSRYTEAFF. CDR3 bases: TGTGCCAGCAGCTCACGAGGGGGATCCCGATACACTGAAGCTTTCTTT. Drawing the rest from reference TRBV7-9 and TRBJ1-1, the complete variable domain is DTGVSQNPRHKITKRGQNVTFRCDPISEHNRLYWYRQTLGQGPEFLTYFQNEAQLEKSRLLSDRFSAERPKGSFSTLEIQRTEQGDSAMYLCASSSRGGSRYTEAFFGQGTRLTVV.

The chain uses TRBV10-3 and TRBJ2-6, with 7 bases aligning to TRBD1. Unmatched junction bases numbered 3, after V lost 0 bases and J lost 1 base. The CDR3 covers 17 residues. Germline CDR1 ENHRY, CDR2 SYGVKD. The CDR3 here is CAISESGQRSGANVLTF. DNA of the CDR3: TGTGCCATCAGTGAGTCGGGACAGAGATCTGGGGCCAACGTCCTGACTTTC.

The CDR3: CASSSRTSGRAVYEQFF. CDR3 bases: TGTGCCAGTAGTTCCCGAACTAGCGGGAGGGCCGTTTATGAGCAGTTCTTC. This sequence joins TRBV19 and TRBJ2-1, with TRBD2 matching 13 bases. The junction had 12 bases not matched to a gene; V was cut back by 5 bases and J by 8 bases. CDR3 length: 17 residues. Germline V gene data show CDR1 as LNHDA and CDR2 as SQIVND (reference sequence).

The chain couples TRBV3-1 (or the pseudogene TRBV3-2) to TRBJ1-2; weak D call: TRBD1 (6 bases). This CDR3 has 14 amino acids. Trimming pared 0 bases from V and 5 bases from J, leaving 10 bases between. Germline assignment: CDR1 LGHDT and CDR2 YNNKEL (reference sequence). CDR3 sequence reads: CASSQDGTRYGYTF. For the CDR3, the DNA is TGTGCCAGCAGCCAAGACGGGACAAGATATGGCTACACCTTC.

V gene TRBV11-2 combines with J gene TRBJ2-7; unclear D gene. The germline CDR1 and CDR2 sequences are SGHAT and FQNNGV. The CDR3 loop spans 14 amino acids. V was cut by 1 base and J by 5 bases, with 12 bases left in between. DNA for the CDR3: TGTGCCAGCAGCTTAGGAATCCAGTCCCACGAGCAGTACTTC. Translating gives CASSLGIQSHEQYF.

This clone was found once. The chain combines TRBV3-1 (or the pseudogene TRBV3-2) with TRBJ2-7, with no clear D. Germline CDR1 LGHDT, CDR2 YNNKEL (reference sequence). The CDR3 is 14 residues long. Trimming took off 6 bases at V and 0 bases at J, with 12 bases between the two ends. CDR3 in amino acids: CASRRVRNSYEQYF. DNA of the CDR3: TGTGCCAGCAGACGCGTCAGGAACTCCTACGAGCAGTACTTC.

This clone was detected only once. J is TRBJ1-6 and V is TRBV30, with unresolved D. V lost 3 bases, J lost 4 bases, and 13 bases lay in between. The germline gives CDR1 GTSNPN, CDR2 SVGIG (reference sequence). The CDR3 loop spans 15 amino acids. CDR3 coding DNA: TGTGCCTGGAGGGGAGAGCCAGCATATAATTCACCCCTCCACTTT. The encoded protein is CAWRGEPAYNSPLHF.

The chain recombines TRBV9 with TRBJ2-7; TRBD1 is a possible D gene (6 bases). Per the germline V gene, CDR1 is SGDLS and CDR2 is YYNGEE. Trimming stripped 0 bases from V and 2 bases from J, with 9 bases between. The CDR3 is 14 residues long. CDR3 protein: CASSVGGPPYEQYF. In DNA, the CDR3 is TGTGCCAGCAGCGTAGGGGGGCCACCCTACGAGCAGTACTTC.

V is TRBV6-5 and J is TRBJ2-7; 10 nucleotides agree with TRBD1. V gave up 3 bases and J gave up 4 bases; unmatched junction bases: 6. The CDR3 has 15 residues. Germline V CDR1 and CDR2: MNHEY, SVGAGI. For the CDR3, the DNA is TGTGCCAGCAGTTATGATCGGGACAGGGGTTACGAGCAGTACTTC. Its protein product is CASSYDRDRGYEQYF.

The chain links TRBV2 to TRBJ2-3, with D tentatively TRBD2 (6 bases). CDR1 is SNHLY, CDR2 FYNNEI, per germline. V shed 3 bases and J shed 1 base, with 17 bases lying between them. This CDR3 has 17 residues. This CDR3 is CASSEGDSGLRTDTQYF. As DNA, the CDR3 is TGTGCCAGCAGTGAGGGAGATAGCGGTCTCCGCACAGATACGCAGTATTTT.

The chain carries TRBV19 and TRBJ1-4; 10 bases are shared with TRBD1. The CDR3 contains 16 residues. CDR1 and CDR2 (germline): LNHDA, SQIVND (reference sequence). Trimming removed 0 bases from V and 5 bases from J; junction bases left unmatched: 3. CDR3 sequence (DNA): TGTGCCAGTAGTATAGATCGGGACAGGGGCAATGAAAAACTGTTTTTT. It specifies CASSIDRDRGNEKLFF.

The chain couples TRBV9 to TRBJ1-1; D perhaps matches TRBD1 (6 bases). Germline V lookup: CDR1 SGDLS, CDR2 YYNGEE. Trimming took 4 bases from V and 5 from J, leaving 15 bases between them. The CDR3 is 14 residues long. DNA for the CDR3: TGTGCCAGCAGCAAAATACAGGGTGGAACTGAAGCTTTCTTT. It is translated as CASSKIQGGTEAFF.

V and J are TRBV4-1 and TRBJ2-7; 7 bases align to TRBD2. The V gene end was trimmed by 0 bases and the J gene end by 3 bases; junction bases not matched to a gene: 8. From germline, CDR1 is MGHRA and CDR2 YSYEKL. The CDR3 covers 16 residues. The CDR3 DNA is TGCGCCAGCAGCCAAGATCGGAGCGGGGTGGACTACGAGCAGTACTTC. It specifies CASSQDRSGVDYEQYF.

This clone was counted between two and nine times. This rearrangement joins TRBV3-1 (or the pseudogene TRBV3-2) to TRBJ1-3; tentatively, D is TRBD1 (5 bases). The CDR3 totals 16 residues. Germline assignment: CDR1 LGHDT and CDR2 YNNKEL (reference sequence). V was cut by 4 bases and J by 0 bases, with 13 bases left in between. The CDR3 DNA reads as TGTGCCAGCAGCCTTTCCGGGGGGAGCTCTGGAAACACCATATATTTT. It is translated as CASSLSGGSSGNTIYF.

V and J are TRBV6-5 and TRBJ1-2; D not certain. Germline V gene sequence: CDR1 MNHEY, CDR2 SVGAGI. The CDR3 is made up of 14 amino acids. The V and J ends lost 7 bases and 2 bases respectively, with 14 bases between them. The CDR3 region has the DNA TGTGCCAGCACCGAATCACAAAACAACTATGGCTACACCTTC. Translated, it gives CASTESQNNYGYTF.

The chain carries TRBV27 and TRBJ1-1; no reliable D call. The CDR3 extends over 16 amino acids. Trimming removed 5 bases at V and 7 bases at J, with 23 bases between. Germline CDR1 reads MNHEY; CDR2 reads SMNVEV (reference sequence). The CDR3 reads CASSEFGGPTPLEAFF. In DNA form, the CDR3 reads TGTGCCAGCAGTGAATTTGGTGGGCCGACACCTCTTGAAGCTTTCTTT.

The chain is built from TRBV28 and TRBJ1-2; TRBD1 is a possible D gene (5 bases). Germline CDR1 is MDHEN and CDR2 is SYDVKM. Between the trimmed V and J ends, which lost 6 bases and 3 bases, there was a span of 8 bases. The CDR3 is 12 amino acids. CDR3 DNA: TGTGCCAGCAGCTCGACAGACTATGGCTACACCTTC. As protein: CASSSTDYGYTF.

V and J are TRBV5-6 and TRBJ1-2, with a weak D call TRBD1 (5 bases). Germline CDR1 SGHDT, CDR2 YYEEEE. Between the trimmed V and J ends, which lost 4 bases and 2 bases, there was a span of 18 bases. CDR3 size: 16 residues. CDR3 nucleotides: TGTGCCAGCAGCCTTCCCAGATTCGACAGAAACTATGGCTACACCTTC. Protein sequence: CASSLPRFDRNYGYTF.

The V call is TRBV7-8, the J call TRBJ2-3, with D possibly matching TRBD1 (5 bases). The CDR3 has 14 residues. Germline V gene data show CDR1 as SGHVS and CDR2 as FQNEAQ. Trimming removed 5 bases at V and 9 bases at J, with 18 bases between. CDR3 sequence reads: CASSLLDRAGTQYF. CDR3 DNA: TGTGCCAGCAGCCTTTTGGACCGTGCAGGGACGCAGTATTTT.